This T cell receptor beta chain stems from a study of cytomegalovirus exposure and HLA in healthy donors. Overall study context: From about 200 million T cells, an earlier analysis saw under 140 million unique TCR beta sequences. General observations from the study: In a later analysis, compared with equally common non-associated chains, HLA-associated beta chains were more expanded. The study put roughly 160 TCR beta chains on its list as cytomegalovirus-associated. Excluded: some indistinguishable V segments such as TRBV6-2 and TRBV6-3.

Note on this clone: Antigen specificity is unknown.

The CDR3 runs to 13 residues. Trimming cost V 6 bases and J 4 bases, with 12 bases left between them. Germline loops: CDR1 KGHSH, CDR2 LQKENI. PCR was performed using 60 Vbeta and 13 Jbeta primers. The method was immunoSEQ multiplex PCR; TCRdb's version includes in-frame clones alone and lacks a portion of them. The sample includes around 70,000 clones, approximately 72% of them seen just once. The V call is TRBV18, the J call TRBJ1-2; no clear D gene. Sequencing was carried out using PBMCs. This receptor was obtained from a woman in her thirties or forties in good health and CMV-seropositive. The CDR3 nucleotides are TGTGCCAGCTCTCCGGACGGGATCTATGGCTACACCTTC. Its translation: CASSPDGIYGYTF.